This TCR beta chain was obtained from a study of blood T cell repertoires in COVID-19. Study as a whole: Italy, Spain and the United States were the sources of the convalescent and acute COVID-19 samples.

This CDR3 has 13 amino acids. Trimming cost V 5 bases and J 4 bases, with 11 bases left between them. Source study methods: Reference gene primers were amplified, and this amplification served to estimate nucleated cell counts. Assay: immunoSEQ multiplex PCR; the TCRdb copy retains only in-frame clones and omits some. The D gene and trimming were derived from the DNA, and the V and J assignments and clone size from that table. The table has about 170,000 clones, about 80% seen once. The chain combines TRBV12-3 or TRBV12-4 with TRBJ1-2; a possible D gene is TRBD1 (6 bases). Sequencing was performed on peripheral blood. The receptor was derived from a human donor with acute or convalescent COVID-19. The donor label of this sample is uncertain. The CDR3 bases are TGTGCCAGCAGTCCCAGGACAGTCTATGGCTACACCTTC. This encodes CASSPRTVYGYTF.